In this sample, the clone carrying this T cell receptor beta chain turned up a few times. Its target is unknown. The record originates from a study of vaccination and CD4 T cells after COVID-19. Whole-study context: Post-vaccine sample collection happened at a median of around 77 days after dose two, ranging 14 to 241. Control cultures were supplied with a CEFX pool, an HIV-1 Nef pool, or no peptide at all.

This CDR3 region has 13 residues. From germline, CDR1 is SEHNR and CDR2 FQNEAQ (reference sequence). V lost 6 bases and J 8 bases, leaving 14 bases between the germline ends. The treatment here: roughly 10-day PBMC culture with coronavirus spike peptide pools or control peptides (ViraFEST assay). Some 2.2 million PBMCs were grown per well alongside approximately 10 IU/ml IL-2 and 7.5 to 10 ug/ml peptide pools. It was on days 3 and 7 that half the medium was replaced with fresh IL-2 medium. An Oncomine TCR Beta short-read assay was used to sequence the DNA from cultured CD4+ T cells. TCRdb reprocessed the PCR reads via MiXCR and lists one record per CDR3 protein. The sample lists 20,000 to 25,000 distinct CDR3 sequences; approximately 50% were seen once.

The rearrangement joins TRBV7-9 to TRBJ2-4; D is perhaps TRBD2 (5 bases). The sample was CD4+ T cells from blood, cultured in vitro. This clonotype was obtained from a human donor who had recovered from COVID-19. The CDR3 coding sequence is TGTGCCAGCAGAGGAACCGCGCGGGACATTCAGTACTTC. Its translation: CASRGTARDIQYF. The full variable domain, in which reference TRBV7-9 and TRBJ2-4 provide the parts outside the CDR3, is DTGVSQNPRHKITKRGQNVTFRCDPISEHNRLYWYRQTLGQGPEFLTYFQNEAQLEKSRLLSDRFSAERPKGSFSTLEIQRTEQGDSAMYLCASRGTARDIQYFGAGTRLSVL.